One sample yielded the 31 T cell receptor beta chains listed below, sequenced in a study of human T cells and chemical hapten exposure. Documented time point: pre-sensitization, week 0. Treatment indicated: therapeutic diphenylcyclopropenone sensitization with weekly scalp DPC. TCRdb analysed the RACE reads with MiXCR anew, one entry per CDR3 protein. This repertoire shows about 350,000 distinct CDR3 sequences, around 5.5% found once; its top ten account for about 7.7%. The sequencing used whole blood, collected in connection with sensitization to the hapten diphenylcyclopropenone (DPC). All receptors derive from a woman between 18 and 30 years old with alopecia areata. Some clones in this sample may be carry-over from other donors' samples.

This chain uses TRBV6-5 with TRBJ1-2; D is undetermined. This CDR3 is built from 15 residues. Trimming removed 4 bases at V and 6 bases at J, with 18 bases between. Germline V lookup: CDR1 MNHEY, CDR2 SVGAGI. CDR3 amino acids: CASSSHFTALDGYTF. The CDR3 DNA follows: TGTGCCAGCAGTTCCCATTTCACAGCGTTAGATGGCTACACCTTC.

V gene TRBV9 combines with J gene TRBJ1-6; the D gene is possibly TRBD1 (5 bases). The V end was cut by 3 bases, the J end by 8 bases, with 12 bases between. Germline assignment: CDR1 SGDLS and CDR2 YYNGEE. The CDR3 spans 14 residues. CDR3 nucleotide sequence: TGTGCCAGCAGCGCGACAGTTTCCCATTCACCCCTCCACTTT. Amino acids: CASSATVSHSPLHF.

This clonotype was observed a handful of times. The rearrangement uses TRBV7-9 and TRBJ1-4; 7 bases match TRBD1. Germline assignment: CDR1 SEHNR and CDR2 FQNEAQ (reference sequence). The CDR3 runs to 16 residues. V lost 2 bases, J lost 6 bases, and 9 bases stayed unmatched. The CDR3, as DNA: TGTGCCAGCAGCTTAAGCCGGGGGACAGATTATGAAAAACTGTTTTTT. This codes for CASSLSRGTDYEKLFF.

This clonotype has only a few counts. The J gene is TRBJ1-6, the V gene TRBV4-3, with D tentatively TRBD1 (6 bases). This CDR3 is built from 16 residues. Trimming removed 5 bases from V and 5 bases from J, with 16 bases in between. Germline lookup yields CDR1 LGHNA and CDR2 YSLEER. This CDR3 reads CASSTRFRGDNSPLHF. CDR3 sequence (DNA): TGCGCCAGCAGCACCCGTTTCAGGGGTGATAATTCACCCCTCCACTTT.

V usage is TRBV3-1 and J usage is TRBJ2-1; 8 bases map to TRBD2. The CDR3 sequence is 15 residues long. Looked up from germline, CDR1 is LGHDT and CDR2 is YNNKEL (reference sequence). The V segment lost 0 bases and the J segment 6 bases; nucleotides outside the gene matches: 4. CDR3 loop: CASSQEGLAINEQFF. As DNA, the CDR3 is TGTGCCAGCAGCCAAGAAGGACTAGCAATCAATGAGCAGTTCTTC.

As DNA, the CDR3 is TGTGCCAGCAGCTACAAAGGTGGGACGGTCGCCTCCGGTGAGCAGTTCTTC. This codes for CASSYKGGTVASGEQFF. The rearrangement uses TRBV7-9 and TRBJ2-1; D may correspond to TRBD1 or TRBD2 (5 bases each). CDR3 length: 17 residues. V gave up 4 bases and J gave up 9 bases, with 25 bases separating them. From germline, CDR1 is SEHNR and CDR2 FQNEAQ (reference sequence).

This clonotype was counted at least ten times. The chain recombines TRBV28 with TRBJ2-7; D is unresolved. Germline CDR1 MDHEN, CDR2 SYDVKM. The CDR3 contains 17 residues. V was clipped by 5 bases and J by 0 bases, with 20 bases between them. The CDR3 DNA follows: TGTGCCAGCAGTCCGAACCGTTGGACGGTGAGCTCCTACGAGCAGTACTTC. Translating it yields CASSPNRWTVSSYEQYF.

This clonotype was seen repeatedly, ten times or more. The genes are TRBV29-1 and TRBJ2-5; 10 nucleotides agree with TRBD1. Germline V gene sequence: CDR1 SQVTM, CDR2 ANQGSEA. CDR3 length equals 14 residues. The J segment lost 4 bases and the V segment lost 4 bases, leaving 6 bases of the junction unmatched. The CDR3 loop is CSVGTGGLGETQYF. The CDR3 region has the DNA TGCAGCGTTGGGACAGGGGGTCTGGGAGAGACCCAGTACTTC.

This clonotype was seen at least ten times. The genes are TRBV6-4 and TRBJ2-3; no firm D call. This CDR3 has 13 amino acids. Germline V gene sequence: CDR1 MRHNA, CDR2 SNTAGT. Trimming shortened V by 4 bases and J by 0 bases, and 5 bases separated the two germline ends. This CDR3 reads CASSGHSTDTQYF. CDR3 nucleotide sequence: TGTGCCAGCAGTGGCCACAGCACAGATACGCAGTATTTT.

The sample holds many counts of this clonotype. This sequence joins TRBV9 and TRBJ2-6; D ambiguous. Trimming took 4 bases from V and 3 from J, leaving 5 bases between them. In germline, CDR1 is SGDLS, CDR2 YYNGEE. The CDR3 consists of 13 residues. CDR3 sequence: CASSLDGANVLTF. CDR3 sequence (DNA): TGTGCCAGCAGCCTAGATGGGGCCAACGTCCTGACTTTC.

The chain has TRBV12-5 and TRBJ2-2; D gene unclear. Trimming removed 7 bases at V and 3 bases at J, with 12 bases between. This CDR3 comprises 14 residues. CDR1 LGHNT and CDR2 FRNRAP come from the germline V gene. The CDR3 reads CASETGHYTGELFF. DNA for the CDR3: TGTGCTAGTGAGACGGGCCATTACACCGGGGAGCTGTTTTTT.

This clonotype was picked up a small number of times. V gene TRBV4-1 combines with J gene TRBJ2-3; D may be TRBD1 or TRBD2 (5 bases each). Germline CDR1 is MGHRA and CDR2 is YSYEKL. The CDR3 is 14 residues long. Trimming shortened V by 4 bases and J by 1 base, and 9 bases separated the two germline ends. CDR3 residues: CASSPGPRTDTQYF. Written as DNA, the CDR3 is TGCGCCAGCAGCCCGGGACCCCGCACAGATACGCAGTATTTT.

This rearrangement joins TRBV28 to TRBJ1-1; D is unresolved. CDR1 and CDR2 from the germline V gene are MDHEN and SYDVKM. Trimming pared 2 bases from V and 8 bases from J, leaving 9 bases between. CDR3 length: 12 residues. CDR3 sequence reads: CASSLRTTEAFF. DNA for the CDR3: TGTGCCAGCAGTTTAAGGACCACAGAAGCTTTCTTT.

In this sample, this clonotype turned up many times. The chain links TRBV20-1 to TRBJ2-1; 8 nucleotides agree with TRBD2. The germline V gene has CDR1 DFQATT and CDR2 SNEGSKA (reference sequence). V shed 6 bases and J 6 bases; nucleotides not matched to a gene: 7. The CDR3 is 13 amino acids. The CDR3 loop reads CSALFGGGNEQFF. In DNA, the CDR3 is TGCAGTGCCCTTTTCGGGGGGGGCAATGAGCAGTTCTTC.

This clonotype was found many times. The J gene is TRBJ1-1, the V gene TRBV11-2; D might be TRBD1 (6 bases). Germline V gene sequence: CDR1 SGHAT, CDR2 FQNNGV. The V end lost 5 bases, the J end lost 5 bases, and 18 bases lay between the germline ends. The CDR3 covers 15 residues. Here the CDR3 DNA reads TGTGCCAGCAGCGAATACCGGGACAAGAAAACTGAAGCTTTCTTT. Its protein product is CASSEYRDKKTEAFF.

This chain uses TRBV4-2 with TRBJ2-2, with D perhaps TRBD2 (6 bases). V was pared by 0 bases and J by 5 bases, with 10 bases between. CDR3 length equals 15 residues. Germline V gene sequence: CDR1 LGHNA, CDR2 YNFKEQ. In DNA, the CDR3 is TGTGCCAGCAGCCAAGATGGCGGGGAAACCGGGGAGCTGTTTTTT. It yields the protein CASSQDGGETGELFF.

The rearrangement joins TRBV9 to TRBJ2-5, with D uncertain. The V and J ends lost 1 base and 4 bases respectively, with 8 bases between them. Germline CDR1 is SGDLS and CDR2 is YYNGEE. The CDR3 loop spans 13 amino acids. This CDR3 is CASSVFGVETQYF. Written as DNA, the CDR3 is TGTGCCAGCAGCGTATTTGGTGTAGAGACCCAGTACTTC.

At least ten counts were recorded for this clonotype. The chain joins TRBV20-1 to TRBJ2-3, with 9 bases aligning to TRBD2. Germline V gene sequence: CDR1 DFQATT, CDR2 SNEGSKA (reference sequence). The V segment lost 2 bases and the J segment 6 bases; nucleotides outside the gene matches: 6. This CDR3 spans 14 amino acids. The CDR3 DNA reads TGCAGTGCTAGACCCGGGACTAGCCAGGATACGCAGTATTTT. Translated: CSARPGTSQDTQYF.

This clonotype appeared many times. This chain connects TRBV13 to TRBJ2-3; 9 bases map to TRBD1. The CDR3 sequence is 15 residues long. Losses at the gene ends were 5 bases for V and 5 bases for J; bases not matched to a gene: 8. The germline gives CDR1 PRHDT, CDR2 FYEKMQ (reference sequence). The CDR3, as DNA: TGTGCCAGCAGCCAGAGGACAGGGGAAAAAGATACGCAGTATTTT. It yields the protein CASSQRTGEKDTQYF.

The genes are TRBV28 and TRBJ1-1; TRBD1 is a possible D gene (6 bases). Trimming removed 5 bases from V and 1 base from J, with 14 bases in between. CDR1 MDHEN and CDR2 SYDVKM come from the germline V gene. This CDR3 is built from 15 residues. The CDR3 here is CASSPQGWRNTEAFF. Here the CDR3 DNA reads TGTGCCAGCAGTCCACAGGGATGGAGGAACACTGAAGCTTTCTTT.

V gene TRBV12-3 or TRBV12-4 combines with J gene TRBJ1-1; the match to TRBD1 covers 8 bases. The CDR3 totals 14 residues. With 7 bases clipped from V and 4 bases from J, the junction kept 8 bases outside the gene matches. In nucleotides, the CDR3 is TGTGCCAGCAACCCAGGGGGCTTGCTCACTGAAGCTTTCTTT. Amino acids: CASNPGGLLTEAFF.

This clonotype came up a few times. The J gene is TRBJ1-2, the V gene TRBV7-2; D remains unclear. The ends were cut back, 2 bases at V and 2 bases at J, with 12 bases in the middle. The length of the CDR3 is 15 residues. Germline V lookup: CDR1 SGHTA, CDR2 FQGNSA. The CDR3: CASSLREGINYGYTF. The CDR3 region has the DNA TGTGCCAGCAGCTTACGAGAGGGTATAAACTATGGCTACACCTTC.

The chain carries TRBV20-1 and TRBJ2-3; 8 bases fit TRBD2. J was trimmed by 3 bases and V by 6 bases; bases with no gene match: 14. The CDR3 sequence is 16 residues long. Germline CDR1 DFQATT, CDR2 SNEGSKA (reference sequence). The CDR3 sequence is CSAELTGGAKTDTQYF. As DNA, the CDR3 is TGCAGTGCCGAGCTAACCGGGGGGGCCAAAACAGATACGCAGTATTTT.

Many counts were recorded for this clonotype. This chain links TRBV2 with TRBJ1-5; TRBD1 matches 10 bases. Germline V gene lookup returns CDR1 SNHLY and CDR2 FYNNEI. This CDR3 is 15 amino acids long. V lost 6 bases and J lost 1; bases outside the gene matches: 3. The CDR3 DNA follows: TGTGCCAGCAGACGACAGGGGGCGAGCAATCAGCCCCAGCATTTT. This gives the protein CASRRQGASNQPQHF.

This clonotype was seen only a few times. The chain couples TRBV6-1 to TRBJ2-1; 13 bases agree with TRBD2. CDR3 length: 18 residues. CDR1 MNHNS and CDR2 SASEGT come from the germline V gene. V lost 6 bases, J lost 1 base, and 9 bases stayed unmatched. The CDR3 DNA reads TGTGCCAGCAGCAAAGGCGAGGGACTAGCGGGGTCCTACAATGAGCAGTTCTTC. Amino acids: CASSKGEGLAGSYNEQFF.

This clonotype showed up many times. CDR3 in amino acids: CASSYWGEEKLFF. As DNA, the CDR3 is TGTGCCAGCAGTTATTGGGGGGAAGAAAAACTGTTTTTT. The rearrangement joins TRBV12-3 or TRBV12-4 to TRBJ1-4; D possibly corresponds to TRBD1 (5 bases). This CDR3 has 13 amino acids. Trimming cost V 4 bases and J 8 bases, with 11 bases left between them.

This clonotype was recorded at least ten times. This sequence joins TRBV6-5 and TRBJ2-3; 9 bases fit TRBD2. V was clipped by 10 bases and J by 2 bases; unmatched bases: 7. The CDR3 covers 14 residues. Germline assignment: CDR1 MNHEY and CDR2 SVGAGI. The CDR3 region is CATSRGGPTDTQYF. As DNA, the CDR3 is TGTGCCACTTCGCGGGGGGGCCCCACAGATACGCAGTATTTT.

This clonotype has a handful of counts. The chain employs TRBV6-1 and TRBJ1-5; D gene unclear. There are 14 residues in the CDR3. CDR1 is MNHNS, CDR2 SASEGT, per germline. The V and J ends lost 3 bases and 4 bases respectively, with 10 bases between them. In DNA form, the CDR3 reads TGTGCCAGCAGTGACCCGAATGTGAATCAGCCCCAGCATTTT. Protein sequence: CASSDPNVNQPQHF.

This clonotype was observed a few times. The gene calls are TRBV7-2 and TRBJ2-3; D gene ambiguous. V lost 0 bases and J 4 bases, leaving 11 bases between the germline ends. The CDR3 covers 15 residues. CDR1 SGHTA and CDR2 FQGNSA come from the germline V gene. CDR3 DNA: TGTGCCAGCAGCTTAGCCCCCGGATTGTCAGATACGCAGTATTTT. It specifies CASSLAPGLSDTQYF. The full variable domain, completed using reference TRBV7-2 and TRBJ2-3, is GAGVSQSPSNKVTEKGKDVELRCDPISGHTALYWYRQSLGQGLEFLIYFQGNSAPDKSGLPSDRFSAERTGGSVSTLTIQRTQQEDSAVYLCASSLAPGLSDTQYFGPGTRLTVL.

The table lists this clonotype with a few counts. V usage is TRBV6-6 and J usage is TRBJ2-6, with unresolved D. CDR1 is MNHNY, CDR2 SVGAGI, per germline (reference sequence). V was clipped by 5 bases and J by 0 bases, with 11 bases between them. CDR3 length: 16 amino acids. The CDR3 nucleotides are TGTGCCAGCAGTGGGGTCTACTCCTCTGGGGCCAACGTCCTGACTTTC. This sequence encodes CASSGVYSSGANVLTF.

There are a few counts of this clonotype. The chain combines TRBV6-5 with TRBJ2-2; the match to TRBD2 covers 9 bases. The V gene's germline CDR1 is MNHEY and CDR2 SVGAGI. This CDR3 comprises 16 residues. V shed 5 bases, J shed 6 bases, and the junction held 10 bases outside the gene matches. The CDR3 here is CASSGVAGAGAGELFF. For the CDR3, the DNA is TGTGCCAGCAGTGGAGTAGCGGGGGCCGGAGCCGGGGAGCTGTTTTTT.